Below are 5 T cell receptor beta chains sequenced from a single sample in a study of T cell responses to AZD1222 COVID-19 vaccine. Clones were read by immunoSEQ multiplex PCR, and TCRdb kept only the in-frame ones, dropping some. Among roughly 80,000 clones listed, approximately 88% were seen once. Sequences were derived from peripheral blood, sampled 28 days after the second AZD1222 dose. These receptors all come from an adult who received the AZD1222 COVID-19 vaccine.

The V call is TRBV7-9, the J call TRBJ2-4; D uncertain. Germline V lookup: CDR1 SEHNR, CDR2 FQNEAQ (reference sequence). V gave up 5 bases and J gave up 6 bases, with 11 bases separating them. CDR3 length: 13 residues. The DNA of the CDR3 is TGTGCCAGCAGCCGAAGCGACCTAAACATTCAGTACTTC. This translates into CASSRSDLNIQYF.

The rearrangement uses TRBV6-5 and TRBJ2-7, with 10 bases that match TRBD1. Per the germline V gene, CDR1 is MNHEY and CDR2 is SVGAGI. This CDR3 has 15 amino acids. V lost 0 bases and J lost 5; bases outside the gene matches: 4. CDR3 in DNA: TGTGCCAGCAGTTACTCAGGGACAGGGGTTGACGAGCAGTACTTC. Translating gives CASSYSGTGVDEQYF.

The chain uses TRBV7-3 and TRBJ2-7; D is undetermined. Germline V gene sequence: CDR1 SGHTA, CDR2 FQGTGA. The CDR3 covers 13 residues. Deletions cut 3 bases from V and 3 bases from J, with 9 bases between. Written as DNA, the CDR3 is TGTGCCAGCAGCTTCGATAGGGACTACGAGCAGTACTTC. Its protein is CASSFDRDYEQYF. The entire variable domain, with the rest obtained from reference TRBV7-3 and TRBJ2-7, is as follows: GAGVSQTPSNKVTEKGKYVELRCDPISGHTALYWYRQSLGQGPEFLIYFQGTGAADDSGLPNDRFFAVRPEGSVSTLKIQRTERGDSAVYLCASSFDRDYEQYFGPGTRLTVT.

The V and J genes are TRBV7-3 and TRBJ1-4; D remains unclear. Trimming removed 10 bases from V and 0 bases from J, with 9 bases in between. Germline V CDR1 and CDR2: SGHTA, FQGTGA. The CDR3 has 13 amino acids. The DNA for the CDR3 is TGTGCCACCGGAGTTCCAACTAATGAAAAACTGTTTTTT. Its translation is CATGVPTNEKLFF.

This clone has just a few counts. This chain connects TRBV9 to TRBJ1-1, with a possible D match to TRBD1 (6 bases). Germline V gives CDR1 SGDLS, CDR2 YYNGEE. Trimming stripped 3 bases from V and 1 base from J, with 10 bases between. This CDR3 is built from 14 residues. CDR3 region: CASSATGQNTEAFF. In DNA, the CDR3 is TGTGCCAGCAGCGCAACAGGGCAGAACACTGAAGCTTTCTTT.